This TCR beta chain was profiled in a study of blood T cell repertoires in COVID-19. Turning to the study itself: COVID-19 samples collected from the United States, Italy and Spain covered acute and convalescent phases. Sample material is recorded as cDNA or gDNA derived from T cells, B-cell-depleted T cells, or PBMCs.

Per the original data handling: The authors estimated nucleated cell counts from reference gene primer amplification. The table came from immunoSEQ multiplex PCR; TCRdb's copy has only in-frame clones and leaves some out. V and J calls and clone size are copied from that table; D and trimming were computed from the DNA. The sample shows around 150,000 clones, more than 85% of them seen only once. This sequence originates from a man between 18 and 35 years old with acute or convalescent COVID-19. Sequenced sample: peripheral blood.

The CDR3 spells CASSSLGGWYGYTF. The CDR3 DNA reads as TGTGCCAGCAGCTCGCTGGGGGGATGGTATGGCTACACCTTC. The V and J genes are TRBV7-2 and TRBJ1-2; D perhaps matches TRBD1 (5 bases). The CDR3 covers 14 residues. Germline V CDR1 and CDR2: SGHTA, FQGNSA. Deletions cut 4 bases from V and 5 bases from J, with 14 bases between.